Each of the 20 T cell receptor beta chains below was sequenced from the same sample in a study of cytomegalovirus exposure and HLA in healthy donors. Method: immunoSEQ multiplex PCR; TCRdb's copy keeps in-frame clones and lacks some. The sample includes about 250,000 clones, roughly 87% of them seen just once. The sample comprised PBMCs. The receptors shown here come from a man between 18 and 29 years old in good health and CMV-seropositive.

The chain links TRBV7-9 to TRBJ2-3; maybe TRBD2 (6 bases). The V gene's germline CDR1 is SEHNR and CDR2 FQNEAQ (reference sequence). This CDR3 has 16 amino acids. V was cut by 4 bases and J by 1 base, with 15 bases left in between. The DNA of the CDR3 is TGTGCCAGCAGCTGGGGCCTGGGCGGGGGCACAGATACGCAGTATTTT. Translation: CASSWGLGGGTDTQYF.

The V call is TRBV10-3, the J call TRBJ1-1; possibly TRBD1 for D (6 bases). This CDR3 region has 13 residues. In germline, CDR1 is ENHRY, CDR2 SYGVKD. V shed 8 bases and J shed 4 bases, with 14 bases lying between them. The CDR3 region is CAIQETGPTEAFF. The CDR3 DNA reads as TGTGCCATCCAGGAGACAGGTCCCACTGAAGCTTTCTTT.

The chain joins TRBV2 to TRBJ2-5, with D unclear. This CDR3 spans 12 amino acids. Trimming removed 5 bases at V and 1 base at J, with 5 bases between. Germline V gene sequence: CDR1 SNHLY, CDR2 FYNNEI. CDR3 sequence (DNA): TGTGCCAGCAGTTACTTCCAAGAGACCCAGTACTTC. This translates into CASSYFQETQYF.

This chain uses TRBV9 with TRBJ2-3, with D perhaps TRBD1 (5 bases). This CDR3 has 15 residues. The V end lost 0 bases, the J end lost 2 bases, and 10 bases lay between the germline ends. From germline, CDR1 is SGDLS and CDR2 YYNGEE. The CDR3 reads CASSVGGHNTDTQYF. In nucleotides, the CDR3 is TGTGCCAGCAGCGTAGGAGGACACAACACAGATACGCAGTATTTT.

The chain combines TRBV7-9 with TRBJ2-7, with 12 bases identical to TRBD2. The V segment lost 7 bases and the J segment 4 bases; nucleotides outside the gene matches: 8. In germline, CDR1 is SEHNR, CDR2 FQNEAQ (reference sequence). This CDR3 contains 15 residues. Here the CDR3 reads CASTQSGLAGYEQYF. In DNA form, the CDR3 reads TGTGCCAGCACCCAATCCGGACTAGCGGGATACGAGCAGTACTTC.

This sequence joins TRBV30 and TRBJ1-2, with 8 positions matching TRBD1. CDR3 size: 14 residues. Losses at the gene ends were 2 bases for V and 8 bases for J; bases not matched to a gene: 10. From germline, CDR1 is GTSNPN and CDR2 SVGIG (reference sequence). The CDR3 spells CAWSLRQGTGGYTF. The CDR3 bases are TGTGCCTGGAGTTTGAGACAGGGGACGGGCGGCTACACCTTC.

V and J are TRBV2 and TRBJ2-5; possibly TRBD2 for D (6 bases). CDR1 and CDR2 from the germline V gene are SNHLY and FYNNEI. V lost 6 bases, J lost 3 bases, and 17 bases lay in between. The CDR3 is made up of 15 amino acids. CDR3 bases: TGTGCCAGCAGGTCCGGAGGGAACTTCAAAGAGACCCAGTACTTC. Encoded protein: CASRSGGNFKETQYF.

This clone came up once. CDR3 sequence reads: CATKLGTSGIGEQFF. CDR3 bases: TGTGCCACCAAACTGGGGACTAGCGGGATTGGTGAGCAGTTCTTC. The gene calls are TRBV13 and TRBJ2-1; the match to TRBD2 covers 13 bases. Germline CDR1 and CDR2: PRHDT and FYEKMQ (reference sequence). The V gene end was trimmed by 10 bases and the J gene end by 9 bases; junction bases not matched to a gene: 12. The CDR3 is 15 residues long.

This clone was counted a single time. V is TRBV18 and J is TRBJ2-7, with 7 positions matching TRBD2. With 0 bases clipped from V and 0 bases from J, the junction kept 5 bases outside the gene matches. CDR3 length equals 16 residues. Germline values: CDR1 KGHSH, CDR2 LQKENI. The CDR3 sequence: CASSPPGGTTSYEQYF. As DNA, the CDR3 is TGTGCCAGCTCACCACCGGGCGGGACTACCTCCTACGAGCAGTACTTC.

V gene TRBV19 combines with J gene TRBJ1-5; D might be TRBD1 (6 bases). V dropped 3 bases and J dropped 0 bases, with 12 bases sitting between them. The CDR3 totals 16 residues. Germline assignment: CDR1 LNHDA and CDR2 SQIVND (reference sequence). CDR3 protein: CASSIWDTNSNQPQHF. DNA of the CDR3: TGTGCCAGTAGTATTTGGGACACGAATAGCAATCAGCCCCAGCATTTT.

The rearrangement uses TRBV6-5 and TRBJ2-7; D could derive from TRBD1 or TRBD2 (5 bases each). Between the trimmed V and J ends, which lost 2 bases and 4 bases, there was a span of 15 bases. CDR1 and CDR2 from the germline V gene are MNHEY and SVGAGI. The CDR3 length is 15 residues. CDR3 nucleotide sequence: TGTGCCAGCAGTTACAGCGGTGTGGGGGTATACGAGCAGTACTTC. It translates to CASSYSGVGVYEQYF.

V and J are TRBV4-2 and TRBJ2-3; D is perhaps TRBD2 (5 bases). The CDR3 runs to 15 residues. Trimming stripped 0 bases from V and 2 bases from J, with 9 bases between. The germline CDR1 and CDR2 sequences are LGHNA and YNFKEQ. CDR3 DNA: TGTGCCAGCAGCCAAGATAAGCGGTTCACAGATACGCAGTATTTT. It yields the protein CASSQDKRFTDTQYF.

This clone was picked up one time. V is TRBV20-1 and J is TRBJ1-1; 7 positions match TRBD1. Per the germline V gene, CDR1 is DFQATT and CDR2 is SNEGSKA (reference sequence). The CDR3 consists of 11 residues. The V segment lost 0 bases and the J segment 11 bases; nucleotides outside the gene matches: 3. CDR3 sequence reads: CSARETGMAFF. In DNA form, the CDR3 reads TGCAGTGCTAGAGAGACAGGGATGGCTTTCTTT.

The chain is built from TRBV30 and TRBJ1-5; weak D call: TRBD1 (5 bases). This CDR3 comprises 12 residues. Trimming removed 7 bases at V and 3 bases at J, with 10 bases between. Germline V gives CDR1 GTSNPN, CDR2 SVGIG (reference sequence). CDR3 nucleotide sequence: TGTGCCTTTGGACACATCAATCAGCCCCAGCATTTT. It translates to CAFGHINQPQHF. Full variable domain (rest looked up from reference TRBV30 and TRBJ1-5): SQTIHQWPATLVQPVGSPLSLECTVEGTSNPNLYWYRQAAGRGLQLLFYSVGIGQISSEVPQNLSASRPQDRQFILSSKKLLLSDSGFYLCAFGHINQPQHFGDGTRLSIL.

The DNA for the CDR3 is TGTGCCAGCAGGGGAACCGATCAACTCAATGAGCAGTTCTTC. Protein sequence: CASRGTDQLNEQFF. The chain links TRBV27 to TRBJ2-1; no definite D call. V was cut by 6 bases and J by 6 bases, with 15 bases left in between. Per germline, CDR1 MNHEY and CDR2 SMNVEV (reference sequence). The CDR3 length is 14 residues.

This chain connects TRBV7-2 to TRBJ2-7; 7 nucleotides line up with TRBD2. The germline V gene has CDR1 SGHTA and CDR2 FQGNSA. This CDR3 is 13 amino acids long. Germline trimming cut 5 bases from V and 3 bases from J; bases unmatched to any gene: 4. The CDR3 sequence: CASSLPSGYEQYF. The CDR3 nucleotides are TGTGCCAGCAGCCTACCTAGCGGCTACGAGCAGTACTTC.

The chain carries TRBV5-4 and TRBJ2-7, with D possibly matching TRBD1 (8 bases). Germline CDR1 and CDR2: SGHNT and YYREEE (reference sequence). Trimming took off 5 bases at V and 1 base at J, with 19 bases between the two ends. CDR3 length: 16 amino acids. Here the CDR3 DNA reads TGTGCCAGCAGTCCAGGGGGCGGGAGTGGGTCCTACGAGCAGTACTTC. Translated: CASSPGGGSGSYEQYF.

CDR3 protein: CASSLVIAGPDTQYF. Written as DNA, the CDR3 is TGCGCCAGCAGCCTGGTCATAGCGGGACCAGATACGCAGTATTTT. The chain uses TRBV5-1 and TRBJ2-3; 8 nucleotides align to TRBD2. The V and J ends lost 4 bases and 4 bases, in that order; junction bases with no gene match: 8. CDR1 is SGHRS and CDR2 is YFSETQ in the germline V gene. This CDR3 has 15 amino acids. Combining the CDR3 with reference TRBV5-1 and TRBJ2-3 gives the whole variable domain KAGVTQTPRYLIKTRGQQVTLSCSPISGHRSVSWYQQTPGQGLQFLFEYFSETQRNKGNFPGRFSGRQFSNSRSEMNVSTLELGDSALYLCASSLVIAGPDTQYFGPGTRLTVL.

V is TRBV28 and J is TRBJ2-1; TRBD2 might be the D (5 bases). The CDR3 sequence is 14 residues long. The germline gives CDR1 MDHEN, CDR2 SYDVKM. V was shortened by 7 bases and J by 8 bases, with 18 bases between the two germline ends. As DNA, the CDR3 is TGTGCCAGCAACCCCGGAGGCTCGGGCGATGAGCAGTTCTTC. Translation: CASNPGGSGDEQFF.

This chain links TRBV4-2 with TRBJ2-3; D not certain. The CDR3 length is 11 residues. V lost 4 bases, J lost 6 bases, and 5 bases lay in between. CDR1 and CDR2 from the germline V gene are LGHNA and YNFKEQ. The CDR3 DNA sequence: TGTGCCAGCAGCCGACGGGATACGCAGTATTTT. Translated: CASSRRDTQYF.